The TCR beta chain described here comes from a study of T cell repertoires in cytomegalovirus infection. TCRdb recomputed calls from the reads with MiXCR, one row per CDR3 protein. The sample shows more than 650,000 distinct CDR3 sequences, roughly 36% of them seen only once. The CDR3 is 15 residues long. Germline V gene data show CDR1 as DFQATT and CDR2 as SNEGSKA (reference sequence). J was trimmed by 7 bases and V by 5 bases; bases with no gene match: 9. The receptor's source is a human donor in good health (CMV status not recorded). Some clones in this sample may be carry-over from other donors' samples. What was sequenced was PBMCs. The chain has TRBV20-1 and TRBJ2-1; TRBD2 matches at 12 bases. This CDR3 reads CSAGTSGRPGNEQFF. Written as DNA, the CDR3 is TGCAGTGCTGGCACTAGCGGGAGGCCAGGTAATGAGCAGTTCTTC.